The sequence of this TCR beta chain was determined in a study of CD8 T cells in Susac syndrome. High-throughput TCR beta sequencing covered peripheral CD8+ and CD4+ T cells. Through negative isolation, CD4+ and CD8+ T cells were obtained, while TEMRA cells were enriched using FACS. With V trimmed by 7 bases and J by 5 bases, 9 bases remained unmatched. The germline gives CDR1 SNHLY, CDR2 FYNNEI. There are 14 residues in the CDR3. The RNA input was 0.5 to 1 ug, and it was reverse transcribed with random hexamers. Across 54 Vbeta and 13 Jbeta, immunoSEQ multiplex PCR amplified TCR beta CDR3. One entry per CDR3 protein, called by TCRdb with MiXCR from the immunoSEQ multiplex PCR reads. This sample has 100,000 to 150,000 distinct CDR3 sequences, with about 93% found just once.

The sequence came from a human donor in good health. Sequenced input: CD4+ T cells from PBMCs. The chain carries TRBV2 and TRBJ1-1; 8 nucleotides line up with TRBD1. DNA for the CDR3: TGTGCCAGCATCGGGACAGGACGAACAACTGAAGCTTTCTTT. Protein sequence: CASIGTGRTTEAFF.